This T cell receptor (beta chain) was found in a study of technical replicates of blood from a handful of donors. Using immunoSEQ multiplex PCR, the repertoire was profiled, and TCRdb retains in-frame clones only, with some absent. The table lists about 70,000 clones, around 97% of them singletons. The sequencing input was T cells isolated from PBMCs. This clonotype was obtained from a human donor in good health.

The CDR3 spells CSARGGREGNEQFF. CDR3 coding DNA: TGCAGCGCTAGAGGTGGCAGGGAGGGTAATGAGCAGTTCTTC. The V and J genes are TRBV29-1 and TRBJ2-1, with 7 bases lining up with TRBD2. Germline CDR1 and CDR2: SQVTM and ANQGSEA. The CDR3 loop spans 14 amino acids. With V trimmed by 7 bases and J by 7 bases, 13 bases remained unmatched.